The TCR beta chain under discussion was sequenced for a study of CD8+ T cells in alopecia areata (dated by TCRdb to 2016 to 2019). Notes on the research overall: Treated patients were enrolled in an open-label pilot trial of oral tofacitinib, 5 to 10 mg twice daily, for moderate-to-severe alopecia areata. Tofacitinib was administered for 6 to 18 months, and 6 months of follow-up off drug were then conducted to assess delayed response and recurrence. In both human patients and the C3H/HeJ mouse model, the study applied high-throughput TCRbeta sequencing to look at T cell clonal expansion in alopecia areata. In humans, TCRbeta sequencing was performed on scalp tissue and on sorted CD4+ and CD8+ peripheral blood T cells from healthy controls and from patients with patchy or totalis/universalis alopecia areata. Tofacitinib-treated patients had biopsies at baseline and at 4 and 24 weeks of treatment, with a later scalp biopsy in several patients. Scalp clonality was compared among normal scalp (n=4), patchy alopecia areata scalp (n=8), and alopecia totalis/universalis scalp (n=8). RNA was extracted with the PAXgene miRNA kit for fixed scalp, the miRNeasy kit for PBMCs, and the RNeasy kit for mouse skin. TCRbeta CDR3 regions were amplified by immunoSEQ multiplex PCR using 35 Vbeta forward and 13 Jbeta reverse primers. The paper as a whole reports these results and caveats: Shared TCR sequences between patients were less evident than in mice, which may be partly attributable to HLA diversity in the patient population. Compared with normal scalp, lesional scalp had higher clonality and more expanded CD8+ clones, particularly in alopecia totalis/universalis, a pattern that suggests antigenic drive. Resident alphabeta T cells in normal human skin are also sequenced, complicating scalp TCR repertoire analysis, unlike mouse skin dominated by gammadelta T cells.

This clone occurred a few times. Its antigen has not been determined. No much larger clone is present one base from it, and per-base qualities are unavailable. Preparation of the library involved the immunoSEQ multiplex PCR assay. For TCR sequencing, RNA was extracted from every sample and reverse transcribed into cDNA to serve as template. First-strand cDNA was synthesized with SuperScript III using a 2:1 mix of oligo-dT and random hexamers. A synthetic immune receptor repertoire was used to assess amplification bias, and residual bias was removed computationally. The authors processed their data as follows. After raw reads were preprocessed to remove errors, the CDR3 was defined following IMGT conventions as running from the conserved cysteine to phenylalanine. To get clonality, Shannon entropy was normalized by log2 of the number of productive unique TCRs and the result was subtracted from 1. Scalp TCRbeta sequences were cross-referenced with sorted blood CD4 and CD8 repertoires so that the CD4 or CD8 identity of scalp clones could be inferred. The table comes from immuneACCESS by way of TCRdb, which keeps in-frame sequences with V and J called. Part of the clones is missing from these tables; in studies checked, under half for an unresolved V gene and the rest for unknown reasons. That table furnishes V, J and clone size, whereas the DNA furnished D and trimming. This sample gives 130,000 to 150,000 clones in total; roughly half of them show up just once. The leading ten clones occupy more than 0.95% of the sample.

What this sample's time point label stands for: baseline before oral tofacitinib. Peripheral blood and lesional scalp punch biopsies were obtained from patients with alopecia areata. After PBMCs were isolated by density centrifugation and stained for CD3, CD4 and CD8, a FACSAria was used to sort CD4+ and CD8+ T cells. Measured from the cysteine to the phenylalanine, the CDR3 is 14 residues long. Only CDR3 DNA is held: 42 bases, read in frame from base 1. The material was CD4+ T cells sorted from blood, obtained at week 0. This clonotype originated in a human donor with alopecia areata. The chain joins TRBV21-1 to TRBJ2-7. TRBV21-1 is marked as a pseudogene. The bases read TGTGCCAGCAGCAATGTTCGGGGGCCAGACGAGCAGTACTTC. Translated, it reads CASSNVRGPDEQYF.